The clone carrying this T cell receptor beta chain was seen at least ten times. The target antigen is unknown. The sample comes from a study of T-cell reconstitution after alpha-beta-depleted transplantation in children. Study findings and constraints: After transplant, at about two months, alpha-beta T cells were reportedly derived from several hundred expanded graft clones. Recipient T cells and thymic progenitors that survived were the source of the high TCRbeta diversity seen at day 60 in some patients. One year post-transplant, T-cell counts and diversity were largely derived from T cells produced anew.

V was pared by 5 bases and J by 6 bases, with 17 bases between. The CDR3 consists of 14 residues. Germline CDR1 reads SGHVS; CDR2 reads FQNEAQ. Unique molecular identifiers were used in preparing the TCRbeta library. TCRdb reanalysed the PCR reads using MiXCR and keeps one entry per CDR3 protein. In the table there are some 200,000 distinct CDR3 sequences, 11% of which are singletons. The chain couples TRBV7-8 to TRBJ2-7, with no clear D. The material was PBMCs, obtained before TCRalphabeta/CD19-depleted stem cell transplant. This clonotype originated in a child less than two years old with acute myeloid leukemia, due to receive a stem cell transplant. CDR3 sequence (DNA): TGTGCCAGCAGCATACTCGCCCTCGGTAGCGAGCAGTACTTC. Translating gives CASSILALGSEQYF.